Listed here are 30 T cell receptor beta chains from one sample, sequenced in a study of vaccination effects on CD4 cells after COVID-19. What these receptors recognize is not known. ViraFEST expansion of antigen-specific CD4+ T cells with viral peptide pools preceded sequencing. CD4+ T cells were isolated after nine to ten days of culture. Participants were vaccinated with two doses of either the BNT162b2 or mRNA-1273 vaccine. Some clones are missing from TCRdb's copy, which holds only in-frame ones; the method was immunoSEQ multiplex PCR. The sample comprises about 24,000 clones, 80% to 90% of which are singletons, and about 5.3% rests with the top ten. The sample was CD4+ T cells from PBMCs cultured with SARS-CoV-2 spike peptides, taken after COVID-19 vaccination. The source of these receptors is a human donor who received a COVID-19 vaccine. Some clones in this sample may be carry-over from other donors' samples.

V is TRBV19 and J is TRBJ1-1; D may be TRBD1 (6 bases). In germline, CDR1 is LNHDA, CDR2 SQIVND (reference sequence). V was cut by 5 bases and J by 3 bases, with 16 bases left in between. The CDR3 loop spans 15 amino acids. The CDR3 DNA reads as TGTGCCAGTAGTTATGGGGGGGCTGGGGACACTGAAGCTTTCTTT. As protein: CASSYGGAGDTEAFF.

The chain recombines TRBV5-1 with TRBJ1-5; possibly TRBD1 for D (6 bases). The CDR3 sequence is 14 residues long. Germline CDR1 SGHRS, CDR2 YFSETQ. The germline V and J ends were trimmed by 1 base and 7 bases, with 12 bases remaining between them. The CDR3 protein is CASSLRAGDQPQHF. The CDR3 DNA sequence: TGCGCCAGCAGCTTGCGAGCAGGGGACCAGCCCCAGCATTTT.

This clone has just one count. This rearrangement joins TRBV3-1 (or the pseudogene TRBV3-2) to TRBJ2-5; no definite D call. The V gene's germline CDR1 is LGHDT and CDR2 YNNKEL (reference sequence). Trimming took off 3 bases at V and 5 bases at J, with 7 bases between the two ends. The CDR3 covers 12 residues. CDR3: CASSQLGETQYF. The CDR3, as DNA: TGTGCCAGCAGCCAGTTGGGTGAGACCCAGTACTTC.

The chain links TRBV11-2 to TRBJ1-1; D is undetermined. The CDR3 length is 15 residues. V dropped 9 bases and J dropped 1 base, with 18 bases sitting between them. Germline values: CDR1 SGHAT, CDR2 FQNNGV. The CDR3: CASRPRWATNTEAFF. In nucleotides, the CDR3 is TGTGCCAGTCGCCCTCGATGGGCGACGAACACTGAAGCTTTCTTT.

A few counts support this clone. This chain joins TRBV7-9 and TRBJ2-6, with D maybe TRBD2 (5 bases). The CDR3 consists of 17 residues. The V gene's germline CDR1 is SEHNR and CDR2 FQNEAQ (reference sequence). V was trimmed by 1 base and J by 4 bases, leaving 14 bases between them. The CDR3 DNA sequence: TGTGCCAGCAGCTTAGACGGGGTCCGGGTAGGGGCCAACGTCCTGACTTTC. This translates into CASSLDGVRVGANVLTF.

This clone was recorded once. The gene calls are TRBV10-3 and TRBJ1-6; D call uncertain. Trimming cost V 2 bases and J 8 bases, with 13 bases left between them. The CDR3 consists of 15 residues. Germline V CDR1 and CDR2: ENHRY, SYGVKD. CDR3 bases: TGTGCCATCAGTGAGCGCGGCCGGCGTGATTCACCCCTCCACTTT. It is translated as CAISERGRRDSPLHF.

V is TRBV10-3 and J is TRBJ2-3, with D unresolved. The CDR3 sequence is 15 residues long. Between the trimmed V and J ends, which lost 1 base and 0 bases, there was a span of 8 bases. CDR1 and CDR2 from the germline V gene are ENHRY and SYGVKD. CDR3 sequence reads: CAISELVDSTDTQYF. CDR3 in DNA: TGTGCCATCAGTGAGTTGGTGGACAGCACAGATACGCAGTATTTT.

The chain links TRBV18 to TRBJ2-2; 10 bases match TRBD1. This CDR3 has 15 amino acids. Trimming cost V 5 bases and J 7 bases; bases outside gene matches: 7. Per the germline V gene, CDR1 is KGHSH and CDR2 is LQKENI. This CDR3 is CASSLGTGDDGELFF. DNA for the CDR3: TGTGCCAGCTCATTGGGGACAGGGGACGACGGGGAGCTGTTTTTT.

The chain combines TRBV28 with TRBJ2-7; D may be TRBD1 or TRBD2 (5 bases each). Germline values: CDR1 MDHEN, CDR2 SYDVKM. CDR3 length: 16 residues. With 5 bases removed from V and 1 base from J, the gap between germline ends came to 18 bases. The CDR3 sequence: CASSGADGTGSYEQYV. The DNA for the CDR3 is TGTGCCAGCAGTGGCGCGGATGGGACGGGATCCTACGAGCAGTACGTC.

This chain uses TRBV6-1 with TRBJ2-7; D may be TRBD2 (6 bases). The germline V and J ends were trimmed by 1 base and 2 bases, with 6 bases remaining between them. CDR1 is MNHNS and CDR2 is SASEGT in the germline V gene. This CDR3 is 13 amino acids long. CDR3 in amino acids: CASSEGGAYEQYV. In DNA form, the CDR3 reads TGTGCCAGCAGTGAAGGGGGGGCCTACGAGCAGTACGTC.

The V gene is TRBV19, the J gene TRBJ2-3, with D uncertain. CDR1 LNHDA and CDR2 SQIVND come from the germline V gene (reference sequence). V dropped 6 bases and J dropped 2 bases, with 6 bases sitting between them. The CDR3 totals 12 residues. The CDR3 sequence is CASSDFTDTQYF. CDR3 sequence (DNA): TGTGCCAGTAGCGACTTCACAGATACGCAGTATTTT.

The genes are TRBV5-1 and TRBJ2-5; no clear D. There are 14 residues in the CDR3. Trimming took off 1 base at V and 5 bases at J, with 12 bases between the two ends. The germline gives CDR1 SGHRS, CDR2 YFSETQ. The CDR3 spells CASSLFGGAETQYF. CDR3 sequence (DNA): TGCGCCAGCAGCTTGTTCGGCGGAGCGGAGACCCAGTACTTC. Full variable domain (rest looked up from reference TRBV5-1 and TRBJ2-5): KAGVTQTPRYLIKTRGQQVTLSCSPISGHRSVSWYQQTPGQGLQFLFEYFSETQRNKGNFPGRFSGRQFSNSRSEMNVSTLELGDSALYLCASSLFGGAETQYFGPGTRLLVL.

The V call is TRBV5-1, the J call TRBJ2-3; 8 bases fit TRBD2. CDR1 and CDR2 from the germline V gene are SGHRS and YFSETQ. This CDR3 has 14 amino acids. V lost 5 bases and J lost 5; bases outside the gene matches: 7. CDR3 sequence (DNA): TGCGCCAGCAGTACCAGCGGGGGAATAGATACGCAGTATTTT. Protein: CASSTSGGIDTQYF.

V gene TRBV28 combines with J gene TRBJ2-5; the match to TRBD1 covers 7 bases. This CDR3 comprises 13 residues. Per germline, CDR1 MDHEN and CDR2 SYDVKM. After removal of 4 bases from V and 5 bases from J, the junction contained 4 bases not matched to a gene. CDR3 loop: CASSSQGWETQYF. CDR3 DNA sequence: TGTGCCAGCAGTTCACAGGGGTGGGAGACCCAGTACTTC.

This rearrangement joins TRBV5-4 to TRBJ2-2; TRBD2 might be the D (5 bases). CDR1 SGHNT and CDR2 YYREEE come from the germline V gene (reference sequence). The V gene lost 3 bases and the J gene lost 7 bases, with 16 bases spanning the gap. This CDR3 contains 15 residues. This chain's CDR3 is CASSSTEGFSGELFF. In nucleotides, the CDR3 is TGTGCCAGCAGCTCGACTGAGGGCTTCAGCGGGGAGCTGTTTTTT.

In nucleotides, the CDR3 is TGCGCCAGCAGCCTTGGGAGGGGATCCGAGCAGTACGTC. This translates into CASSLGRGSEQYV. The rearrangement uses TRBV4-1 and TRBJ2-7, with 7 bases identical to TRBD2. The junction had 6 bases not matched to a gene; V was cut back by 4 bases and J by 6 bases. The germline V gene encodes CDR1 MGHRA and CDR2 YSYEKL. The CDR3 runs 13 residues.

This clone has just a few counts. The genes are TRBV24-1 and TRBJ1-2; no clear D gene. Germline-derived CDR1 and CDR2 are KGHDR and SFDVKD. This CDR3 has 12 amino acids. V was shortened by 0 bases and J by 8 bases, with 6 bases between the two germline ends. The CDR3 loop is CATSDLLSGYTF. CDR3 bases: TGTGCCACCAGTGATTTGTTGTCCGGCTACACCTTC.

This clone was recorded a few times. The chain employs TRBV18 and TRBJ1-2, with D maybe TRBD1 (6 bases). Germline CDR1 is KGHSH and CDR2 is LQKENI. V lost 4 bases to trimming and J lost 4 bases, with 16 bases between them. The CDR3 consists of 15 residues. Here the CDR3 DNA reads TGTGCCAGCTCACTTTCAACAGGGAATAGCTATGGCTACACCTTC. This codes for CASSLSTGNSYGYTF. Drawing the rest from reference TRBV18 and TRBJ1-2, the complete variable domain is NAGVMQNPRHLVRRRGQEARLRCSPMKGHSHVYWYRQLPEEGLKFMVYLQKENIIDESGMPKERFSAEFPKEGPSILRIQQVVRGDSAAYFCASSLSTGNSYGYTFGSGTRLTVV.

The gene calls are TRBV5-1 and TRBJ1-2; D perhaps matches TRBD1 (5 bases). From germline, CDR1 is SGHRS and CDR2 YFSETQ. The CDR3 is 14 amino acids. V lost 0 bases and J lost 1, with 7 bases in between. The CDR3: CASSLGDGNYGYTF. In nucleotides, the CDR3 is TGCGCCAGCAGCTTGGGGGACGGTAACTATGGCTACACCTTC. Complete variable domain (other parts from reference TRBV5-1 and TRBJ1-2): KAGVTQTPRYLIKTRGQQVTLSCSPISGHRSVSWYQQTPGQGLQFLFEYFSETQRNKGNFPGRFSGRQFSNSRSEMNVSTLELGDSALYLCASSLGDGNYGYTFGSGTRLTVV.

The genes are TRBV10-3 and TRBJ2-7; weak D call: TRBD1 (6 bases). CDR3 length equals 14 residues. Trimming pared 6 bases from V and 3 bases from J, leaving 15 bases between. The germline gives CDR1 ENHRY, CDR2 SYGVKD. In DNA form, the CDR3 reads TGTGCCATCAGCGTCGCTCCACAGGGCTACGAGCAGTACGTC. Its protein product is CAISVAPQGYEQYV.

The chain links TRBV5-6 to TRBJ2-1; D is possibly TRBD2 (5 bases). Trimming stripped 2 bases from V and 4 bases from J, with 7 bases between. This CDR3 is 13 amino acids long. Germline V gives CDR1 SGHDT, CDR2 YYEEEE. In DNA, the CDR3 is TGTGCCAGCAGCTTTACTAGGTACAATGAGCAGTTCTTC. Translating gives CASSFTRYNEQFF.

The rearrangement joins TRBV2 to TRBJ2-5; 8 nucleotides line up with TRBD1. This CDR3 spans 14 amino acids. Germline CDR1 reads SNHLY; CDR2 reads FYNNEI. With 5 bases clipped from V and 2 bases from J, the junction kept 4 bases outside the gene matches. The DNA for the CDR3 is TGTGCCAGCAGTCCGGACAGGGTTCAAGAGACCCAGTACTTC. As protein: CASSPDRVQETQYF.

This clone has more than one count but fewer than ten. CDR3 loop: CASRTGTTNSPLHF. CDR3 nucleotides: TGTGCCAGTAGGACCGGGACTACCAATTCACCCCTCCACTTT. The chain is built from TRBV19 and TRBJ1-6; a weak D match, TRBD1 (5 bases). CDR1 is LNHDA, CDR2 SQIVND, per germline (reference sequence). V was pared by 6 bases and J by 7 bases, with 13 bases between. There are 14 residues in the CDR3.

This chain connects TRBV10-2 to TRBJ1-2, with 10 bases matching TRBD1. Per germline, CDR1 WSHSY and CDR2 SAAADI. Trimming removed 9 bases from V and 4 bases from J; junction bases left unmatched: 5. The CDR3 extends over 13 amino acids. CDR3 residues: CASRDRGSYGYTF. CDR3 DNA sequence: TGCGCCAGTCGGGACAGGGGAAGCTATGGCTACACCTTC.

This clone was detected only a few times. The rearrangement joins TRBV18 to TRBJ2-1; D perhaps matches TRBD1 (6 bases). V lost 0 bases and J lost 7, with 13 bases in between. The CDR3 spans 15 residues. Germline V gene data show CDR1 as KGHSH and CDR2 as LQKENI. Written as DNA, the CDR3 is TGTGCCAGCTCACCACCTTACAAAGGGGGAAATGAGCAGTTCTTC. Translation gives CASSPPYKGGNEQFF. The full variable domain, in which reference TRBV18 and TRBJ2-1 provide the parts outside the CDR3, is NAGVMQNPRHLVRRRGQEARLRCSPMKGHSHVYWYRQLPEEGLKFMVYLQKENIIDESGMPKERFSAEFPKEGPSILRIQQVVRGDSAAYFCASSPPYKGGNEQFFGPGTRLTVL.

The chain is built from TRBV11-2 and TRBJ1-3; perhaps TRBD1 as D (5 bases). Per germline, CDR1 SGHAT and CDR2 FQNNGV. The CDR3 spans 16 residues. Trimming cost V 3 bases and J 0 bases, with 12 bases left between them. CDR3 sequence: CASSFTTGGSGNTIYF. In nucleotides, the CDR3 is TGTGCCAGCAGCTTCACGACGGGGGGCTCTGGAAACACCATATATTTT.

The V call is TRBV3-1 (or the pseudogene TRBV3-2), the J call TRBJ1-4, with D hard to call. Germline CDR1 and CDR2: LGHDT and YNNKEL (reference sequence). The length of the CDR3 is 16 residues. V lost 4 bases and J 3 bases, leaving 15 bases between the germline ends. CDR3 sequence reads: CASSPEVPASNEKLFF. As DNA, the CDR3 is TGTGCCAGCAGCCCAGAGGTGCCAGCCTCTAATGAAAAACTGTTTTTT.

The gene calls are TRBV14 and TRBJ2-1; 8 bases are shared with TRBD1. Trimming at V came to 4 bases and at J to 4 bases, leaving 9 bases not matched to a gene. CDR3 length equals 16 residues. From germline, CDR1 is SGHDN and CDR2 FVKESK. CDR3 nucleotide sequence: TGTGCCAGCAGCCCCTCCGACAGGGGCCGATACAATGAGCAGTTCTTC. This codes for CASSPSDRGRYNEQFF.

The chain uses TRBV4-3 and TRBJ2-5, with TRBD2 matching 11 bases. The junction had 5 bases not matched to a gene; V was cut back by 0 bases and J by 5 bases. The CDR3 is 16 residues long. Germline V gives CDR1 LGHNA, CDR2 YSLEER. This chain's CDR3 is CASSQDSRTSGETQYF. CDR3 in DNA: TGCGCCAGCAGCCAAGATTCTAGGACTAGCGGGGAGACCCAGTACTTC.

V and J are TRBV6-2 or TRBV6-3 and TRBJ1-2; no reliable D call. Germline CDR1 reads MNHEY; CDR2 reads SVGEGT. Trimming took off 2 bases at V and 2 bases at J, with 6 bases between the two ends. CDR3 size: 13 residues. The CDR3 spells CASSYLGNYGYTF. CDR3 bases: TGTGCCAGCAGTTACCTGGGGAACTATGGCTACACCTTC.